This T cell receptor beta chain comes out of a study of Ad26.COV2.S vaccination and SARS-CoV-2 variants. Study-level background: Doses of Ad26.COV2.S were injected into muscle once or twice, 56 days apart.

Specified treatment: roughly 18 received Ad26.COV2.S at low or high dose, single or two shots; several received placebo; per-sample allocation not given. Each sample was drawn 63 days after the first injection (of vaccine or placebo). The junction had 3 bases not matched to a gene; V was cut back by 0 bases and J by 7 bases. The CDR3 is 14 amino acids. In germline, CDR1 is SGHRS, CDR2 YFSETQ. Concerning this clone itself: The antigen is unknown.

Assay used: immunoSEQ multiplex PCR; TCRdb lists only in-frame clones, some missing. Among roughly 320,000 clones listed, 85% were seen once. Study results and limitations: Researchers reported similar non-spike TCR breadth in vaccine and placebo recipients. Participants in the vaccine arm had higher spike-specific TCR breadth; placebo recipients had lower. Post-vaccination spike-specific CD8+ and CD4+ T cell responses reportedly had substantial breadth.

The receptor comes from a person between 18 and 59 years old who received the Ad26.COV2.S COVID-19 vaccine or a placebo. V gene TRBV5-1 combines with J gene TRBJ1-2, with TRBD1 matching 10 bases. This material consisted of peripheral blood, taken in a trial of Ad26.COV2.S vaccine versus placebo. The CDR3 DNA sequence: TGCGCCAGCAGCTTGGGGACAGGGGGTATTGGCTACACCTTC. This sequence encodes CASSLGTGGIGYTF.